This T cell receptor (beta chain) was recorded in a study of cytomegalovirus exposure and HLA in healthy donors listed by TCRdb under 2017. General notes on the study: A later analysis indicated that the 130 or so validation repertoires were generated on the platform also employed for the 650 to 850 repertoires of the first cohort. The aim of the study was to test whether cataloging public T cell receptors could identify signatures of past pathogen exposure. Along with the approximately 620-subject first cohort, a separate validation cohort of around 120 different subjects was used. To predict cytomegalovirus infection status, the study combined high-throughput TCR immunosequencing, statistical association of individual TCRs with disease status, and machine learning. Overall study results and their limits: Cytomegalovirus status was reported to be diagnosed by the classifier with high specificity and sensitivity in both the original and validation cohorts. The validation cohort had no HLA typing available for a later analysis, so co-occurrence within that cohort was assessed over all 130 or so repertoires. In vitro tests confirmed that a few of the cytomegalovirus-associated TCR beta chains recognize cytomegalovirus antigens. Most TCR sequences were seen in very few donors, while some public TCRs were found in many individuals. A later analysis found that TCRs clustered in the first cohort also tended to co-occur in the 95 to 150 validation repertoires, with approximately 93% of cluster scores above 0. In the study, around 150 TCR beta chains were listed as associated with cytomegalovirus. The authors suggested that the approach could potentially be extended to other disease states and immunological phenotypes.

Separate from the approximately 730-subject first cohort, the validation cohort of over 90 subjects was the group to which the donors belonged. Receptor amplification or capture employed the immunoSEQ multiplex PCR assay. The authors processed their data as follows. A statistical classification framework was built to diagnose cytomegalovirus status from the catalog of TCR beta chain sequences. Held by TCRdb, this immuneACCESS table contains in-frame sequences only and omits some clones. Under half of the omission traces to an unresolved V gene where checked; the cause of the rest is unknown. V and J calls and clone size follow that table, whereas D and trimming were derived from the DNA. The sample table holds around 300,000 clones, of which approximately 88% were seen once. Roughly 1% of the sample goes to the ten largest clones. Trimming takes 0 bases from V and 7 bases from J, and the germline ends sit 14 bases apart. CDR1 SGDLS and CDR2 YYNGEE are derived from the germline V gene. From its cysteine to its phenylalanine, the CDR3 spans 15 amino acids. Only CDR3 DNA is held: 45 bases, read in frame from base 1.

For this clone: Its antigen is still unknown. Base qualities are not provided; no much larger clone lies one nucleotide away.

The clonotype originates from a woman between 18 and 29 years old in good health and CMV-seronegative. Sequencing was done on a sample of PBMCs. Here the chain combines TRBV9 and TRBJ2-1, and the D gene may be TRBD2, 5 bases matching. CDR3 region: CASSVAVGIENEQFF. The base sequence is TGTGCCAGCAGCGTAGCGGTCGGGATCGAGAATGAGCAGTTCTTC.